Listed here are 21 T cell receptor beta chains from one sample, sequenced in a study of Ad26.COV2.S vaccination and SARS-CoV-2 variants. This sample's treatment: around 19 received Ad26.COV2.S at low or high dose, single or two shots; 5 received placebo; per-sample allocation not given. Collection of the samples took place on day 63 after the first injection of vaccine or placebo. Method: immunoSEQ multiplex PCR; TCRdb's copy keeps in-frame clones and lacks some. The sample contains roughly 460,000 clones, about nine tenths of which appear only once. Sequences were derived from peripheral blood, sampled in a trial of Ad26.COV2.S vaccine versus placebo. The source of these receptors is a person between 18 and 59 years old who received the Ad26.COV2.S COVID-19 vaccine or a placebo.

This chain links TRBV28 with TRBJ2-4; 9 bases are a match to TRBD1. CDR1 MDHEN and CDR2 SYDVKM come from the germline V gene. The CDR3 contains 12 residues. Trimming at V came to 7 bases and at J to 9 bases, leaving 4 bases not matched to a gene. CDR3 in DNA: TGTGCCAGCACGGGACAGGGAGGCATTCAGTACTTC. It encodes CASTGQGGIQYF.

This chain connects TRBV30 to TRBJ2-7, with TRBD2 matching 9 bases. The length of the CDR3 is 14 residues. The ends lost 1 base at V and 2 bases at J; junction bases unmatched: 3. In germline, CDR1 is GTSNPN, CDR2 SVGIG (reference sequence). The CDR3 DNA sequence: TGTGCCTGGAGTGGACTAGCGGCTACCTACGAGCAGTACTTC. This sequence encodes CAWSGLAATYEQYF.

This clone was detected a few times. This chain links TRBV4-3 with TRBJ2-2; TRBD1 matches at 7 bases. Trimming at V came to 4 bases and at J to 0 bases, leaving 11 bases not matched to a gene. Germline loops: CDR1 LGHNA, CDR2 YSLEER. CDR3 length equals 18 residues. CDR3 bases: TGCGCCAGCAGCCCGGGACAGCCACCGTTCGCGAACACCGGGGAGCTGTTTTTT. Encoded protein: CASSPGQPPFANTGELFF.

The chain combines TRBV9 with TRBJ2-1; 8 bases agree with TRBD2. The V gene's germline CDR1 is SGDLS and CDR2 YYNGEE. V lost 0 bases and J lost 6; bases outside the gene matches: 8. The CDR3 sequence is 16 residues long. DNA of the CDR3: TGTGCCAGCAGCGTAGGACCGGGAGGGCGGGGCAATGAGCAGTTCTTC. This codes for CASSVGPGGRGNEQFF.

The count of this clone is one. The J gene is TRBJ2-7, the V gene TRBV7-9; 13 positions match TRBD2. V dropped 5 bases and J dropped 5; count of bases not matched to a gene: 6. CDR3 length: 15 amino acids. Germline V CDR1 and CDR2: SEHNR, FQNEAQ (reference sequence). CDR3: CASSAGTSGTHEQYF. CDR3 nucleotide sequence: TGTGCCAGCAGCGCAGGGACTAGCGGGACCCACGAGCAGTACTTC.

The table lists this clone with a count of one. CDR3 DNA: TGTGCCAGCAGCCTCAATAGCCGGGTTGCAACTAATGAAAAACTGTTTTTT. This sequence encodes CASSLNSRVATNEKLFF. The chain employs TRBV6-2 or TRBV6-3 and TRBJ1-4; the D is unclear. Trimming pared 6 bases from V and 0 bases from J, leaving 17 bases between. The CDR3 is made up of 17 amino acids. Germline V gene sequence: CDR1 MNHEY, CDR2 SVGEGT.

The rearrangement joins TRBV28 to TRBJ2-7, with 9 bases matching TRBD1. The CDR3 length is 16 residues. Germline CDR1 is MDHEN and CDR2 is SYDVKM. V lost 6 bases to trimming and J lost 6 bases; unmatched junction nucleotides: 15. The CDR3, as DNA: TGTGCCAGCAGCGACCAAACGCTCGGGACAGGGAGCGAGCAGTACTTC. This encodes CASSDQTLGTGSEQYF.

The chain joins TRBV6-1 to TRBJ1-2, with TRBD1 identical over 8 bases. Germline V gives CDR1 MNHNS, CDR2 SASEGT. Unmatched junction bases numbered 13, after V lost 2 bases and J lost 8 bases. This CDR3 has 16 amino acids. The CDR3 sequence is CASSESRTGRLMGYTF. The CDR3 DNA reads TGTGCCAGCAGTGAATCAAGGACAGGGCGGTTGATGGGCTACACCTTC.

V and J are TRBV13 and TRBJ1-5, with D possibly being TRBD1 (5 bases). V shed 5 bases and J shed 2 bases, with 13 bases lying between them. Germline loops: CDR1 PRHDT, CDR2 FYEKMQ (reference sequence). The CDR3 length is 15 residues. CDR3 loop: CASSARGGGNQPQHF. As DNA, the CDR3 is TGTGCCAGCAGCGCCCGAGGAGGGGGCAATCAGCCCCAGCATTTT.

Concerning this clone itself: Its ends do not fully match the called genes, so a read error is possible. The chain joins TRBV13 to TRBJ2-7, with D possibly TRBD1 on 5 matching bases. Germline CDR1 and CDR2: PRHDT and FYEKMQ (reference sequence). The CDR3 extends over 15 amino acids. As DNA, the CDR3 is TGTGCCAGCAGCTTAGGCGGCAGGGTCTCCCACGAGCAGTACTTC. Its translation is CASSLGGRVSHEQYF.

This chain connects TRBV13 to TRBJ1-6; D gene unclear. CDR3 size: 15 residues. Between the trimmed V and J ends, which lost 3 bases and 0 bases, there was a span of 6 bases. Germline V CDR1 and CDR2: PRHDT, FYEKMQ (reference sequence). In DNA form, the CDR3 reads TGTGCCAGCAGCTTGCGCAGCTCCTATAATTCACCCCTCCACTTT. Amino acids: CASSLRSSYNSPLHF.

This chain connects TRBV4-2 to TRBJ1-6; D is undetermined. This CDR3 region has 17 residues. Germline CDR1 and CDR2: LGHNA and YNFKEQ. The V end was cut by 0 bases, the J end by 9 bases, with 18 bases between. The DNA for the CDR3 is TGTGCCAGCAGCCAAGAAAGCTCGTCGCGAGGAGGTTCACCCCTCCACTTT. Amino acid sequence: CASSQESSSRGGSPLHF.

The chain uses TRBV9 and TRBJ2-3; tentatively, D is TRBD2 (7 bases). The CDR3 has 14 amino acids. Per germline, CDR1 SGDLS and CDR2 YYNGEE. Trimming left V 4 bases short and J 6 bases short, with 15 bases between. The CDR3 loop is CASSPSGGADTQYF. CDR3 coding DNA: TGTGCCAGCAGCCCCTCGGGGGGCGCGGATACGCAGTATTTT.

The chain couples TRBV6-4 to TRBJ2-7; no firm D call. The CDR3 is 10 amino acids. The germline V and J ends were trimmed by 4 bases and 5 bases, with 3 bases remaining between them. Germline V gives CDR1 MRHNA, CDR2 SNTAGT. The CDR3 loop is CASSVNEQYF. Here the CDR3 DNA reads TGTGCCAGCAGTGTTAACGAGCAGTACTTC.

The chain joins TRBV6-2 or TRBV6-3 to TRBJ2-5; a weak D match, TRBD1 (5 bases). The CDR3 loop spans 11 amino acids. The germline V and J ends were trimmed by 5 bases and 5 bases, with 6 bases remaining between them. Germline CDR1 reads MNHEY; CDR2 reads SVGEGT. This CDR3 reads CASSPGETQYF. CDR3 DNA sequence: TGTGCCAGCAGTCCAGGGGAGACCCAGTACTTC.

This chain connects TRBV4-1 to TRBJ1-1, with D possibly being TRBD1 (5 bases). The V and J ends lost 0 bases and 13 bases respectively, with 15 bases between them. Germline CDR1 is MGHRA and CDR2 is YSYEKL. This CDR3 is built from 13 residues. For the CDR3, the DNA is TGCGCCAGCAGCCAAGATCGGGTAGGGGAGTTTTTCTTT. Protein: CASSQDRVGEFFF.

In DNA, the CDR3 is TGTGCCAGCTCACCCGCGACACTCGATACGCAGTATTTT. Its protein is CASSPATLDTQYF. The chain combines TRBV18 with TRBJ2-3; no firm D call. Trimming removed 3 bases at V and 6 bases at J, with 10 bases between. The CDR3 runs to 13 residues. Germline CDR1 is KGHSH and CDR2 is LQKENI.

This rearrangement joins TRBV12-3 or TRBV12-4 to TRBJ1-2; D unresolved. The CDR3 is made up of 12 amino acids. The V gene lost 2 bases and the J gene lost 12 bases, with 13 bases spanning the gap. The CDR3 DNA sequence: TGTGCCAGCAGTTTACGCCAAAGTGTGGACACCTTC. It yields the protein CASSLRQSVDTF.

The CDR3 protein is CASSYAGNGYTF. CDR3 DNA: TGTGCCAGCAGTTACGCAGGCAATGGCTACACCTTC. The chain combines TRBV6-2 or TRBV6-3 with TRBJ1-2; D gene unclear. The germline V and J ends were trimmed by 2 bases and 6 bases, with 7 bases remaining between them. The CDR3 is 12 amino acids. From germline, CDR1 is MNHEY and CDR2 SVGEGT.

The chain has TRBV28 and TRBJ2-7, with 11 bases fitting TRBD2. CDR3 length equals 16 residues. V was clipped by 6 bases and J by 0 bases; unmatched bases: 7. CDR1 and CDR2 (germline): MDHEN, SYDVKM. The CDR3 here is CASSSFSGRASYEQYF. The CDR3 coding sequence is TGTGCCAGCAGCTCCTTTAGCGGGAGGGCCTCCTACGAGCAGTACTTC.

The CDR3 nucleotides read TGTGCCAGCAGTTGCGCCTCCGGGACAGGGCTCGATCAGCCCCAGCATTTT. Translation gives CASSCASGTGLDQPQHF. This chain links TRBV6-7 with TRBJ1-5; TRBD1 agrees at 9 bases. Being an ORF, TRBV6-7 has a function that is uncertain. This CDR3 is 17 amino acids long. Germline trimming cut 4 bases from V and 5 bases from J; bases unmatched to any gene: 12.